Listed below are T cell receptor beta chains from one sample, sequenced in a study of multiple sclerosis patients with progressive multifocal leukoencephalopathy. Profiling relied on immunoSEQ multiplex PCR, and the TCRdb table lists in-frame clones only, not all of them. The data show tens of thousands of clones, less than 90% seen once. The sample was PBMCs, taken from a patient treated with natalizumab. The receptors stem from a human donor with progressive multifocal leukoencephalopathy. Each CDR3 is given with its conserved first and last residue. Each record gives: J gene, D gene, CDR3 length, V gene, clone size, CDR3 protein, CDR3 DNA. The D gene is left open where the match is weak. Expanded clones are given a class, and other clones once, few, many or no size at all.

J gene: TRBJ1-2
D gene: -
CDR3 length: 14
V gene: TRBV7-2
clone size: -
CDR3 protein: CASSLEFGFGGYTF
CDR3 DNA: TGTGCCAGCAGCTTAGAATTCGGGTTCGGTGGCTACACCTTC

J gene: TRBJ2-1
D gene: -
CDR3 length: 13
V gene: TRBV7-2
clone size: -
CDR3 protein: CASSLSSYNEQFF
CDR3 DNA: TGTGCCAGCAGCCTCAGCTCCTACAATGAGCAGTTCTTC

J gene: TRBJ1-1
D gene: TRBD1
CDR3 length: 16
V gene: TRBV27
clone size: few
CDR3 protein: CASRGDREGVNTEAFF
CDR3 DNA: TGTGCCAGCAGGGGGGACAGGGAAGGGGTGAACACTGAAGCTTTCTTT

J gene: TRBJ2-3
D gene: TRBD2
CDR3 length: 19
V gene: TRBV28
clone size: -
CDR3 protein: CASSLPLAGEALNTDTQYF
CDR3 DNA: TGTGCCAGCAGTTTACCTCTAGCGGGAGAAGCCCTAAACACAGATACGCAGTATTTT

J gene: TRBJ2-3
D gene: TRBD2
CDR3 length: 17
V gene: TRBV11-2
clone size: -
CDR3 protein: CASSRLGTSGSTDTQYF
CDR3 DNA: TGTGCCAGCAGCCGCCTCGGGACTAGCGGGAGCACAGATACGCAGTATTTT

J gene: TRBJ2-7
D gene: TRBD2
CDR3 length: 16
V gene: TRBV4-3
clone size: -
CDR3 protein: CASSQMASGSPYEQYF
CDR3 DNA: TGCGCCAGCAGCCAGATGGCTAGCGGATCCCCCTACGAGCAGTACTTC

J gene: TRBJ2-1
D gene: -
CDR3 length: 11
V gene: TRBV10-3
clone size: -
CDR3 protein: CATGGANEQFF
CDR3 DNA: TGTGCCACCGGAGGGGCGAATGAGCAGTTCTTC

J gene: TRBJ2-1
D gene: TRBD2
CDR3 length: 14
V gene: TRBV12-5
clone size: -
CDR3 protein: CASGSFTSGNEQFF
CDR3 DNA: TGTGCTAGTGGTTCATTCACTAGCGGCAATGAGCAGTTCTTC

J gene: TRBJ2-2
D gene: -
CDR3 length: 16
V gene: TRBV11-2
clone size: few
CDR3 protein: CASSLMWQSNTGELFF
CDR3 DNA: TGTGCCAGCAGCTTGATGTGGCAGTCGAACACCGGGGAGCTGTTTTTT

J gene: TRBJ2-2
D gene: TRBD2
CDR3 length: 14
V gene: TRBV27
clone size: once
CDR3 protein: CASKPGLGTGELFF
CDR3 DNA: TGTGCCAGCAAACCGGGACTAGGGACCGGGGAGCTGTTTTTT

J gene: TRBJ2-3
D gene: -
CDR3 length: 14
V gene: TRBV2
clone size: -
CDR3 protein: CASADGRSTDTQYF
CDR3 DNA: TGTGCCAGCGCCGACGGACGTAGCACAGATACGCAGTATTTT

J gene: TRBJ2-3
D gene: -
CDR3 length: 15
V gene: TRBV12-5
clone size: -
CDR3 protein: CARGWGTGSTDTQYF
CDR3 DNA: TGTGCTAGGGGTTGGGGGACCGGGAGCACAGATACGCAGTATTTT

J gene: TRBJ1-1
D gene: -
CDR3 length: 16
V gene: TRBV9
clone size: -
CDR3 protein: CASSVGSPGVNTEAFF
CDR3 DNA: TGTGCCAGCAGCGTAGGGTCTCCCGGGGTGAACACTGAAGCTTTCTTT

J gene: TRBJ1-2
D gene: TRBD1
CDR3 length: 15
V gene: TRBV15
clone size: -
CDR3 protein: CATSREGQANYGYTF
CDR3 DNA: TGTGCCACCAGCAGAGAGGGACAGGCTAACTATGGCTACACCTTC

J gene: TRBJ2-3
D gene: TRBD2
CDR3 length: 14
V gene: TRBV29-1
clone size: -
CDR3 protein: CSVEIGGGTDTQYF
CDR3 DNA: TGCAGCGTTGAGATCGGGGGGGGCACAGATACGCAGTATTTT

J gene: TRBJ1-2
D gene: -
CDR3 length: 13
V gene: TRBV27
clone size: -
CDR3 protein: CASKADSAGSYTF
CDR3 DNA: TGTGCCAGCAAGGCGGACAGCGCGGGAAGCTACACCTTC

J gene: TRBJ1-5
D gene: TRBD1
CDR3 length: 15
V gene: TRBV6-6
clone size: -
CDR3 protein: CASNDGQGLVQPQHF
CDR3 DNA: TGTGCCAGCAACGACGGACAGGGTCTTGTCCAGCCCCAGCATTTT

J gene: TRBJ2-1
D gene: TRBD2
CDR3 length: 14
V gene: TRBV7-2
clone size: -
CDR3 protein: CATGKREGYNEQFF
CDR3 DNA: TGTGCCACCGGGAAGCGGGAGGGATACAATGAGCAGTTCTTC

J gene: TRBJ2-7
D gene: TRBD2
CDR3 length: 15
V gene: TRBV4-3
clone size: -
CDR3 protein: CASSQGTSGPYEQYF
CDR3 DNA: TGCGCCAGCAGCCAGGGGACTAGCGGCCCCTACGAGCAGTACTTC

J gene: TRBJ2-1
D gene: -
CDR3 length: 13
V gene: TRBV27
clone size: few
CDR3 protein: CASSFTVAGEQFF
CDR3 DNA: TGTGCCAGCAGTTTTACAGTCGCGGGTGAGCAGTTCTTC

J gene: TRBJ2-1
D gene: -
CDR3 length: 14
V gene: TRBV19
clone size: -
CDR3 protein: CASSITRSLDEQFF
CDR3 DNA: TGTGCCAGTAGTATCACGCGTAGTCTGGATGAGCAGTTCTTC

J gene: TRBJ1-2
D gene: TRBD1
CDR3 length: 12
V gene: TRBV5-1
clone size: few
CDR3 protein: CASRGEGAGYTF
CDR3 DNA: TGCGCCAGCAGAGGGGAGGGGGCAGGCTACACCTTC

J gene: TRBJ2-1
D gene: -
CDR3 length: 13
V gene: TRBV7-9
clone size: -
CDR3 protein: CASSLAQYNEQFF
CDR3 DNA: TGTGCCAGCAGCTTAGCACAGTACAATGAGCAGTTCTTC

J gene: TRBJ1-6
D gene: -
CDR3 length: 16
V gene: TRBV15
clone size: -
CDR3 protein: CATSRDIGVGNSPLHF
CDR3 DNA: TGTGCCACCAGCAGAGATATCGGGGTGGGTAATTCACCCCTCCACTTT

J gene: TRBJ1-2
D gene: -
CDR3 length: 13
V gene: TRBV5-4
clone size: -
CDR3 protein: CASSLAGTAGYTF
CDR3 DNA: TGTGCCAGCAGCTTGGCAGGGACGGCGGGCTACACCTTC

J gene: TRBJ2-6
D gene: -
CDR3 length: 18
V gene: TRBV18
clone size: -
CDR3 protein: CASSPLGTSALGANVLTF
CDR3 DNA: TGTGCCAGCTCACCACTAGGGACTTCCGCCTTGGGGGCCAACGTCCTGACTTTC

J gene: TRBJ2-1
D gene: TRBD2
CDR3 length: 19
V gene: TRBV7-6
clone size: -
CDR3 protein: CASSLGLAGGRGSYNEQFF
CDR3 DNA: TGTGCCAGCAGCTTAGGCCTAGCGGGAGGAAGGGGGTCCTACAATGAGCAGTTCTTC